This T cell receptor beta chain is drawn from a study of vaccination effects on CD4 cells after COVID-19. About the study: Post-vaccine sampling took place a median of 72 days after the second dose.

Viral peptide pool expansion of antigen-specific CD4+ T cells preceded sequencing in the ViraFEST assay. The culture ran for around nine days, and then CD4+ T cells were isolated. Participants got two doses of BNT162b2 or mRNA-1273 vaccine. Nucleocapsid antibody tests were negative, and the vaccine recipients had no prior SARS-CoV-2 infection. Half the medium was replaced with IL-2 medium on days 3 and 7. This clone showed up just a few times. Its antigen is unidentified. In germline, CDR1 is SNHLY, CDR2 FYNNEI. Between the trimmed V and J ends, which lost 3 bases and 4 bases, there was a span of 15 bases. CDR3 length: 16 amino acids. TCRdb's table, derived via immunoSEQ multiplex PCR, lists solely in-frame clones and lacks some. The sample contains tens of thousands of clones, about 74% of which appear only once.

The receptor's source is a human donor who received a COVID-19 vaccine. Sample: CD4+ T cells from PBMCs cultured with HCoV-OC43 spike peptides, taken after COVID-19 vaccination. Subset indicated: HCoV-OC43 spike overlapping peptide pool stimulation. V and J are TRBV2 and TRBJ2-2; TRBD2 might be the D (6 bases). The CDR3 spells CASSDGVGGTTGELFF. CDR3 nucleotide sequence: TGTGCCAGCAGTGATGGGGTCGGCGGGACCACCGGGGAGCTGTTTTTT.